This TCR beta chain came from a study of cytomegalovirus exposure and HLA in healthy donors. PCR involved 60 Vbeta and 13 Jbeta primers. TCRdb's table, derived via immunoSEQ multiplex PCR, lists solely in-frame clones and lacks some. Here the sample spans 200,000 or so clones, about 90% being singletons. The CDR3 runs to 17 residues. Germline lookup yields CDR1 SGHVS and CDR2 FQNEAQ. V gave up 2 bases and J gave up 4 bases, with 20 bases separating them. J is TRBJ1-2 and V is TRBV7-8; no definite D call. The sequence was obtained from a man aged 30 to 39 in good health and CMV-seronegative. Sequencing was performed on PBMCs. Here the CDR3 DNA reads TGTGCCAGCAGCTTACGGGAAGGGTCGGGCGCGAGCTATGGCTACACCTTC. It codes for CASSLREGSGASYGYTF. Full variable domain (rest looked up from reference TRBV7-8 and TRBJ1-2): GAGVSQSPRYKVAKRGQDVALRCDPISGHVSLFWYQQALGQGPEFLTYFQNEAQLDKSGLPSDRFFAERPEGSVSTLKIQRTQQEDSAVYLCASSLREGSGASYGYTFGSGTRLTVV.